A selection of T cell receptor beta chains follows, all from one sample in a study of CD8 T cells in ankylosing spondylitis. TCRdb analysed the 5' RACE reads with MiXCR anew, one entry per CDR3 protein. The sample yields over 700,000 distinct CDR3 sequences, around 19% seen once. Sequencing was done on a sample of blood, either unsorted or a sorted T cell fraction (not recorded which). The receptor source for this set is a male donor with ankylosing spondylitis. CDR3s include the opening cysteine and the closing phenylalanine or tryptophan. The D gene is left open where the match is weak. Some rows mark clone size as missing; the rest say once, few, many or name a class of expanded clone.

abundance	v_gene	d_gene	j_gene	CDR3nt	CDR3aa
NA	TRBV7-2	NA	TRBJ2-1	TGTGCCAGCAGCTTGGTAGGGTTTGGAGATGAGCAGTTCTTC	CASSLVGFGDEQFF
NA	TRBV7-3	NA	TRBJ2-2	TGTGCCAGCAGCCCCTCAGGGGTGACGGGCGGGGAGCTGTTTTTT	CASSPSGVTGGELFF
NA	TRBV20-1	NA	TRBJ2-7	TGCAGTGCTATCTCCAGGGGTTCCTACGAGCAGTACTTC	CSAISRGSYEQYF
few	TRBV5-1	TRBD1	TRBJ2-2	TGCGCCAGCAGCATATCCTGGACAGGGAAGAAGGCCGGGGAGCTGTTTTTT	CASSISWTGKKAGELFF
few	TRBV15	TRBD1	TRBJ2-7	TGTGCCACCAGCCCCAGGACAGGGTCTAACGAGCAGTACTTC	CATSPRTGSNEQYF
NA	TRBV12-3/TRBV12-4	TRBD1	TRBJ2-2	TGTGCCAGCAGTTTGCGGACAGGGCGGGGTGCCGGGGAGCTGTTTTTT	CASSLRTGRGAGELFF
few	TRBV11-3	NA	TRBJ2-5	TGTGCCAGCAGCTTACTACGGGGGCAAGAGACCCAGTACTTC	CASSLLRGQETQYF
NA	TRBV7-8	NA	TRBJ2-2	TGTGCCAGCAGCGGGGGACTTACGAACACCGGGGAGCTGTTTTTT	CASSGGLTNTGELFF
many	TRBV29-1	TRBD2	TRBJ2-2	TGCAGCGCCCGGACTAGCGGTTACACCGGGGAGCTGTTTTTT	CSARTSGYTGELFF
NA	TRBV5-1	TRBD2	TRBJ2-2	TGCGCCAGCAGCTTGGCTAGCGGGATTACGAACACCGGGGAGCTGTTTTTT	CASSLASGITNTGELFF
NA	TRBV3-1	NA	TRBJ2-6	TGTGCCAGCAGCCCTTCGACAAGCCCCTCTGGGGCCAACGTCCTGACTTTC	CASSPSTSPSGANVLTF
few	TRBV7-2	TRBD1	TRBJ1-5	TGTGCCAGCAGCCCGAGAGGACAGGCCTACAATCAGCCCCAGCATTTT	CASSPRGQAYNQPQHF
NA	TRBV12-3/TRBV12-4	NA	TRBJ2-5	TGTGCCAGCAACCGGGCGCCAGGAGAGACCCAGTACTTC	CASNRAPGETQYF
few	TRBV11-2	NA	TRBJ2-2	TGTGCCAGCTACCCGGGCGGAGAGAACACCGGGGAGCTGTTTTTT	CASYPGGENTGELFF
NA	TRBV20-1	NA	TRBJ1-2	TGCAGTGCTCCGGTCCCGACGGCGGACTATGGCTACACCTTC	CSAPVPTADYGYTF
NA	TRBV11-2	NA	TRBJ2-5	TGTGCCAGCAGCTTAGAGCAGGGGTCGGCCCAGTACTTC	CASSLEQGSAQYF
NA	TRBV5-5	TRBD2	TRBJ2-5	TGTGCCAGCAGCTTAACCAGCGGGAGGCGGGAGACCCAGTACTTC	CASSLTSGRRETQYF
many	TRBV5-1	NA	TRBJ1-5	TGCGCCAGCAGCTTGTGGGGGGGGAATCAGCCCCAGCATTTT	CASSLWGGNQPQHF
NA	TRBV6-2/TRBV6-3	NA	TRBJ2-7	TGTGCCAGCAGTTGGGACTCTATATGGGACTACGAGCAGTACTTC	CASSWDSIWDYEQYF
NA	TRBV3-1	NA	TRBJ2-7	TGTGCCAGCAGCCAAGACGACGGGTTTGAAAACTTCTACTACGAGCAGTACTTC	CASSQDDGFENFYYEQYF
few	TRBV20-1	NA	TRBJ2-5	TGCAGTGCCAGCACGGGGGCCGAGACCCAGTACTTC	CSASTGAETQYF
NA	TRBV5-1	TRBD2	TRBJ2-1	TGCGCCAGCAGCCAGACCGGGACTAGCGGGGCTTTGGTGGGGTTCTTC	CASSQTGTSGALVGFF
few	TRBV6-5	NA	TRBJ2-2	TGTGCCAGCAGTTACTGGCCCGGCGGCGGGGAGCTGTTTTTT	CASSYWPGGGELFF
NA	TRBV7-2	NA	TRBJ2-1	TGTGCCAGCAGCTCGATTCCTACTAGGGGCTCCTACAATGAGCAGTTCTTC	CASSSIPTRGSYNEQFF
NA	TRBV20-1	NA	TRBJ2-7	TGCAGTGCTAGAAAGGGCACCTACGAGCAGTACTTC	CSARKGTYEQYF
few	TRBV28	NA	TRBJ2-1	TGTGCCAGCAGTTCCCATCCGTGGGAAAGCTCCTACAATGAGCAGTTCTTC	CASSSHPWESSYNEQFF
few	TRBV5-8	NA	TRBJ1-5	TGTGCCAGCAGCTCCGGGACAACTAATCAGCCCCAGCATTTT	CASSSGTTNQPQHF
NA	TRBV5-1	NA	TRBJ1-1	TGCGCCAGCAGCCCGGAGGGAGCTTCGAACACTGAAGCTTTCTTT	CASSPEGASNTEAFF
many	TRBV12-3/TRBV12-4	NA	TRBJ1-5	TGTGCCAGCAGCCTCAATCAGCCCCAGCATTTT	CASSLNQPQHF
few	TRBV2	NA	TRBJ2-3	TGTGCCAGCAGTGAACCACCGGGTGATACGCAGTATTTT	CASSEPPGDTQYF
few	TRBV28	TRBD1	TRBJ1-2	TGTGCCAGCAGTTTATCTTACAGGGGGCTCGATGGCTACACCTTC	CASSLSYRGLDGYTF